The source of this T cell receptor beta chain is a study of cytotoxic CD8 clonotypes in ibrutinib-treated CLL. The CDR3 is 11 amino acids. Germline CDR1 MDHEN, CDR2 SYDVKM. Trimming removed 5 bases at V and 6 bases at J, with 4 bases between. The sample holds one count of this clone. Its antigen remains unidentified. Clones were read by immunoSEQ multiplex PCR, and TCRdb kept only the in-frame ones, dropping some. The sample consists of more than 85,000 clones, 75% to 80% of them appearing once. Study-level findings and limits: Age-matched healthy donor levels were exceeded by baseline clonality, which tracked circulating CD8+ T-cell counts. Whereas clonality rose at ibrutinib response, it declined toward baseline at progression.

Here the sequenced sample was PBMCs, taken after 24 months of ibrutinib treatment. J is TRBJ1-4 and V is TRBV28; D gene uncertain. This receptor was identified in a human donor with chronic lymphocytic leukemia. CDR3 sequence reads: CASSRHEKLFF. CDR3 coding DNA: TGTGCCAGCAGTAGGCATGAAAAACTGTTTTTT.